The 23 T cell receptor beta chains reported below all come from one sample, sequenced in a study of early T cells in non-severe SARS-CoV-2 infection. TCRdb reanalysed the 5' RACE reads using MiXCR and keeps one entry per CDR3 protein. The repertoire holds 35,000 to 45,000 distinct CDR3 sequences, roughly an eighth seen once, with roughly 16% in the top ten. What was sequenced was whole blood. These receptors were taken from an adult who was a healthcare worker with PCR-confirmed SARS-CoV-2 infection or an uninfected control (not recorded which).

CDR3 residues: CASSLGSEINQPQHF. In DNA, the CDR3 is TGTGCCAGCAGCTTAGGATCAGAAATCAATCAGCCCCAGCATTTT. The rearrangement joins TRBV7-8 to TRBJ1-5; no clear D gene. Between the trimmed V and J ends, which lost 1 base and 3 bases, there was a span of 10 bases. This CDR3 contains 15 residues. The germline V gene encodes CDR1 SGHVS and CDR2 FQNEAQ.

The chain carries TRBV6-5 and TRBJ2-1, with 9 bases matching TRBD1. CDR3 length equals 15 residues. V trimming: 7 bases; J trimming: 7 bases; junction bases outside the gene matches: 11. Germline V gives CDR1 MNHEY, CDR2 SVGAGI. The CDR3 region is CASTPRTGVANEQFF. CDR3 in DNA: TGTGCCAGCACCCCCAGGACAGGGGTAGCGAATGAGCAGTTCTTC.

Ten or more counts support this clonotype. The J gene is TRBJ1-5, the V gene TRBV21-1; whether TRBD1, the table's D call, matches the DNA was not checked. TRBV21-1 counts as a pseudogene. The CDR3 has 17 residues. This CDR3 reads CASMGTGYSYSNQPQHF. The CDR3 nucleotides are TGTGCCAGCATGGGGACAGGGTATTCATATAGCAATCAGCCCCAGCATTTT.

This clonotype occurred a few times. The J gene is TRBJ2-7, the V gene TRBV6-2 or TRBV6-3, with TRBD2 matching 11 bases. The CDR3 totals 14 residues. The ends lost 8 bases at V and 3 bases at J; junction bases unmatched: 6. Germline loops: CDR1 MNHEY, CDR2 SVGEGT. Here the CDR3 reads CASEPSGGYYEQYF. CDR3 sequence (DNA): TGTGCCAGCGAACCTAGCGGGGGGTACTACGAGCAGTACTTC.

This clonotype was picked up a small number of times. The chain has TRBV6-5 and TRBJ2-5, with 14 bases that match TRBD2. This CDR3 has 15 residues. Germline trimming cut 6 bases from V and 5 bases from J; bases unmatched to any gene: 5. From germline, CDR1 is MNHEY and CDR2 SVGAGI. The CDR3 here is CASSRLAGGPETQYF. CDR3 nucleotide sequence: TGTGCCAGCAGCCGACTAGCGGGAGGGCCGGAGACCCAGTACTTC.

The chain recombines TRBV7-6 with TRBJ1-1; 10 nucleotides agree with TRBD1. Trimming took 5 bases from V and 1 from J; bases not matched to a gene: 13. This CDR3 has 18 residues. Per the germline V gene, CDR1 is SGHVS and CDR2 is FNYEAQ. CDR3 region: CASSTGRGTGDSNTEAFF. CDR3 nucleotides: TGTGCCAGCAGCACTGGCCGGGGGACAGGGGACTCGAACACTGAAGCTTTCTTT.

This clonotype has at least ten counts. V and J are TRBV20-1 and TRBJ2-3; D unclear. Germline values: CDR1 DFQATT, CDR2 SNEGSKA (reference sequence). CDR3 length: 12 amino acids. V was pared by 6 bases and J by 2 bases, with 9 bases between. The DNA of the CDR3 is TGCAGTGCCCCACGCGACACAGATACGCAGTATTTT. It yields the protein CSAPRDTDTQYF.

Many counts were recorded for this clonotype. This sequence joins TRBV7-2 and TRBJ2-7; 10 positions agree with TRBD2. V lost 2 bases to trimming and J lost 6 bases; unmatched junction nucleotides: 7. The CDR3 length is 15 residues. CDR1 is SGHTA, CDR2 FQGNSA, per germline. The CDR3 loop reads CASSLIVAGGSEQYF. CDR3 coding DNA: TGTGCCAGCAGCTTAATCGTAGCGGGAGGATCCGAGCAGTACTTC.

This clonotype has only a few counts. The chain uses TRBV2 and TRBJ1-5, with unresolved D. This CDR3 comprises 14 residues. Trimming cost V 4 bases and J 5 bases, with 12 bases left between them. Germline CDR1 reads SNHLY; CDR2 reads FYNNEI. CDR3 loop: CASSVRQLDQPQHF. The CDR3 bases are TGTGCCAGCAGTGTCAGGCAGCTAGATCAGCCCCAGCATTTT.

This clonotype was picked up a small number of times. The J gene is TRBJ1-3, the V gene TRBV24-1; D gene unclear. Trimming pared 6 bases from V and 7 bases from J, leaving 6 bases between. CDR1 is KGHDR, CDR2 SFDVKD, per germline. The CDR3 consists of 11 residues. Here the CDR3 reads CATSNPNTIYF. The CDR3 bases are TGTGCCACCAGTAATCCCAACACCATATATTTT.

This clonotype was seen a handful of times. J is TRBJ2-2 and V is TRBV29-1, with D hard to call. V was pared by 3 bases and J by 5 bases, with 13 bases between. Germline CDR1 is SQVTM and CDR2 is ANQGSEA. The CDR3 has 14 residues. CDR3 loop: CSVELSSRTGELFF. CDR3 in DNA: TGCAGCGTTGAGCTGAGTTCCAGGACCGGGGAGCTGTTTTTT.

This chain links TRBV20-1 with TRBJ1-1, with a weak D call TRBD1 (5 bases). CDR1 and CDR2 (germline): DFQATT, SNEGSKA (reference sequence). The CDR3 contains 13 residues. The ends were cut back, 5 bases at V and 4 bases at J, with 14 bases in the middle. CDR3 protein: CSARPPGSTEAFF. The CDR3 bases are TGCAGTGCTCGCCCCCCAGGGAGCACTGAAGCTTTCTTT.

J is TRBJ1-1 and V is TRBV30; 10 bases line up with TRBD1. The CDR3 has 14 amino acids. V was pared by 4 bases and J by 4 bases, with 6 bases of the junction left unmatched. In germline, CDR1 is GTSNPN, CDR2 SVGIG (reference sequence). The CDR3 DNA follows: TGTGCCTGGAATGACAGGGGGCCGAGCACTGAAGCTTTCTTT. Translating it yields CAWNDRGPSTEAFF.

This clonotype has a handful of counts. Because the CDR3 is missing its conserved closing phenylalanine or tryptophan, this is likely a read error. The limits of the CDR3 on the DNA are not certain, so only TCRdb's listed CDR3 is given. This sequence joins TRBV11-3 and TRBJ2-7; TRBD1, as called in the table, went unchecked against the DNA. The CDR3 comprises 8 residues, both ends counted. Looked up from germline, CDR1 is SGHNT and CDR2 is YENEEA. CDR3: CASKGQKA.

This clonotype was observed a few times. The gene calls are TRBV27 and TRBJ2-2, with 9 bases that match TRBD2. The CDR3 has 17 amino acids. Unmatched junction bases numbered 11, after V lost 4 bases and J lost 5 bases. Germline CDR1 and CDR2: MNHEY and SMNVEV (reference sequence). CDR3 sequence: CASSSGLAGVWTGELFF. The CDR3 nucleotides are TGTGCCAGCAGTTCGGGACTAGCAGGGGTTTGGACCGGGGAGCTGTTTTTT.

The V call is TRBV12-3 or TRBV12-4, the J call TRBJ2-1; the D is unclear. The CDR3 has 14 amino acids. V gave up 6 bases and J gave up 8 bases, with 17 bases separating them. Here the CDR3 DNA reads TGTGCCAGCAGGAAACGGCCACATGCGGATGAGCAGTTCTTC. As protein: CASRKRPHADEQFF.

V is TRBV28 and J is TRBJ2-1, with D tentatively TRBD2 (6 bases). V lost 6 bases and J 9 bases, leaving 12 bases between the germline ends. Germline CDR1 and CDR2: MDHEN and SYDVKM. The CDR3 extends over 12 amino acids. CDR3 in amino acids: CASSPWGVEQFF. In DNA form, the CDR3 reads TGTGCCAGCAGCCCCTGGGGGGTTGAGCAGTTCTTC.

This clonotype turned up a few times. V and J are TRBV30 and TRBJ2-3; D is possibly TRBD1 (6 bases). This CDR3 region has 14 residues. V was trimmed by 4 bases and J by 3 bases, leaving 14 bases between them. Per germline, CDR1 GTSNPN and CDR2 SVGIG (reference sequence). The CDR3 DNA sequence: TGTGCCTGGAAGGGGGACGTGGGTACAGATACGCAGTATTTT. Translating it yields CAWKGDVGTDTQYF.

The chain employs TRBV9 and TRBJ2-5; TRBD1 is a possible D gene (5 bases). CDR3 length equals 15 residues. Germline CDR1 and CDR2: SGDLS and YYNGEE. V was trimmed by 3 bases and J by 5 bases, leaving 17 bases between them. The CDR3 region has the DNA TGTGCCAGCAGCGAGGCCCAGGGCCCCCTGGAGACCCAGTACTTC. Its protein is CASSEAQGPLETQYF.

The CDR3 DNA reads TGTGCCAGCAGCGTAAGCGCTAGCGCAACCCGGACCTACAATGAGCAGTTCTTC. Translated: CASSVSASATRTYNEQFF. The rearrangement uses TRBV9 and TRBJ2-1; tentatively, D is TRBD2 (6 bases). The CDR3 covers 18 residues. Trimming shortened V by 1 base and J by 2 bases, and 19 bases separated the two germline ends. Germline-derived CDR1 and CDR2 are SGDLS and YYNGEE. The complete variable domain, with remaining parts taken from reference TRBV9 and TRBJ2-1, reads DSGVTQTPKHLITATGQRVTLRCSPRSGDLSVYWYQQSLDQGLQFLIQYYNGEERAKGNILERFSAQQFPDLHSELNLSSLELGDSALYFCASSVSASATRTYNEQFFGPGTRLTVL.

The chain links TRBV4-1 to TRBJ2-1, with D perhaps TRBD1 or TRBD2 (5 bases each). The CDR3 covers 16 residues. From germline, CDR1 is MGHRA and CDR2 YSYEKL. The ends were cut back, 10 bases at V and 4 bases at J, with 23 bases in the middle. CDR3 nucleotides: TGCGCCATCAGGAGAAGTCGGGACCTGGGATACAATGAGCAGTTCTTC. This gives the protein CAIRRSRDLGYNEQFF.

This clonotype came up a few times. V and J are TRBV21-1 and TRBJ2-7. TRBV21-1 is a recognized pseudogene. This CDR3 region has 14 residues. Written as DNA, the CDR3 is TGTGCCAGCCCGAAATCCTTTTATATGTACGAGCAGTACTTC. Residues: CASPKSFYMYEQYF.

The rearrangement uses TRBV29-1 and TRBJ2-1, with D unresolved. Trimming removed 4 bases at V and 5 bases at J, with 15 bases between. Germline V gene data show CDR1 as SQVTM and CDR2 as ANQGSEA. The CDR3 contains 14 residues. CDR3 bases: TGCAGCGTTGCCCCCCGTGGCACCAACAATGAGCAGTTCTTC. Its translation: CSVAPRGTNNEQFF.